The entry below describes one TCR beta chain. What it binds is not known. 60 Vbeta and 13 Jbeta primers were used in PCR. Sequencing was performed with immunoSEQ multiplex PCR; in TCRdb, only in-frame clones are kept and a portion is missing. The sample holds 150,000 to 200,000 clones; about three quarters are singletons and the top ten take 1.5%. The sample belongs to a study of cytomegalovirus exposure and HLA in healthy donors. Study-level points and caveats: An Asian-associated ancestry cluster reportedly showed fewer N-insertions than the roughly 670-donor mean in a later analysis. CMV serostatus alone was available as immune exposure information. A link between a missense DCLRE1C variant and TCR beta V- and J-gene trimming emerged from a later analysis.

Germline lookup yields CDR1 MNHNY and CDR2 SVGAGI (reference sequence). J gave up 0 bases and V 6 bases, and 5 bases lay outside the gene matches. This CDR3 contains 14 residues. The sequenced material came from PBMCs. The TCR originated in a girl aged 5 to 17 in good health and CMV-seronegative. The chain uses TRBV6-6 and TRBJ2-7; 7 bases agree with TRBD1. The CDR3 region has the DNA TGTGCCAGCAGGCCGGGACAGAGCTCCTACGAGCAGTACTTC. Its protein is CASRPGQSSYEQYF.